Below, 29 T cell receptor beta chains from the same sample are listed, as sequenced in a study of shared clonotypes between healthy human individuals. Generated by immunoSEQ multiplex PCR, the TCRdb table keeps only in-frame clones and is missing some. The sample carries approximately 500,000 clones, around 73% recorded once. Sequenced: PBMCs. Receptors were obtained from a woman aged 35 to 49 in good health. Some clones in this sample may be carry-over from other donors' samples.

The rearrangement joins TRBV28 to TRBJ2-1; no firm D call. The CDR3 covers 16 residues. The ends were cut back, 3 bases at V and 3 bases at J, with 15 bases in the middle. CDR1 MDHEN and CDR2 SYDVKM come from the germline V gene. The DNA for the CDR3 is TGTGCCAGCAGTTTCATTAGGCGCGGCAGCTACAATGAGCAGTTCTTC. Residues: CASSFIRRGSYNEQFF.

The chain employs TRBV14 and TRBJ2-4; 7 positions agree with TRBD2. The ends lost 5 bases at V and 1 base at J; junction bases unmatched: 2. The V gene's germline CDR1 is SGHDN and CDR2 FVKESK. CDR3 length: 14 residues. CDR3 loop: CASSSRGAKNIQYF. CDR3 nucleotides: TGTGCCAGCAGCTCGCGGGGGGCCAAAAACATTCAGTACTTC.

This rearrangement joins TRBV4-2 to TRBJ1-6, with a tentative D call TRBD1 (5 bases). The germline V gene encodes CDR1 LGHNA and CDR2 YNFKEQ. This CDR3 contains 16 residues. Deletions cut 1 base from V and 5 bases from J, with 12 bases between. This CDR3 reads CASSQVARVDNSPLHF. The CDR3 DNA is TGTGCCAGCAGCCAAGTGGCCAGGGTAGATAATTCACCCCTCCACTTT.

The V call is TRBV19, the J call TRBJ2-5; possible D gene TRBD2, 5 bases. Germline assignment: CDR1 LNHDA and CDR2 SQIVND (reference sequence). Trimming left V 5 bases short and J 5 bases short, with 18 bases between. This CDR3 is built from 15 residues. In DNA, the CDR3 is TGTGCCAGTAGTCTAGGACCGGGGTTAGGGGAGACCCAGTACTTC. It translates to CASSLGPGLGETQYF.

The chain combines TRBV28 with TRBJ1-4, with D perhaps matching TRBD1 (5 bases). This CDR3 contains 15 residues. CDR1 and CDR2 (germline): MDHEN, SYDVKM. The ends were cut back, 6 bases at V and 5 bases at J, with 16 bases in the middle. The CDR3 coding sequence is TGTGCCAGCAGCCTTGATGAGGGACGAAATGAAAAACTGTTTTTT. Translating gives CASSLDEGRNEKLFF.

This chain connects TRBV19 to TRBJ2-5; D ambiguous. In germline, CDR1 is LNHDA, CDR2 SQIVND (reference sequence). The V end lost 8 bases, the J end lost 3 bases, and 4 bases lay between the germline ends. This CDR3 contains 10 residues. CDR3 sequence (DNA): TGTGCCAGTGGTGAAGAGACCCAGTACTTC. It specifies CASGEETQYF.

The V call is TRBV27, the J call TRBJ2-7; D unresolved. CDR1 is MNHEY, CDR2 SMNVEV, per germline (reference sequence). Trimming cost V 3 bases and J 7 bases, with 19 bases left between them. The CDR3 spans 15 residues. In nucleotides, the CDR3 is TGTGCCAGCAGTTTCCAACCGGGTCCAATGGGGGAGCAGTACTTC. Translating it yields CASSFQPGPMGEQYF.

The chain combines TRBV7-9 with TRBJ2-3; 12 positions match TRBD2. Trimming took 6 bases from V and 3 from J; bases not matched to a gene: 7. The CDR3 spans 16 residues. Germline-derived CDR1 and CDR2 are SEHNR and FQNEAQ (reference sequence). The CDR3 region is CASRPGLAGGTDTQYF. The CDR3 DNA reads TGTGCCAGCAGACCGGGACTAGCGGGTGGTACAGATACGCAGTATTTT.

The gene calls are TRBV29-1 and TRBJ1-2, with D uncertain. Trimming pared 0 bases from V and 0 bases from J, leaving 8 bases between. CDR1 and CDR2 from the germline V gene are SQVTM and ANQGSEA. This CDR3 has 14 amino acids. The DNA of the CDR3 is TGCAGCGTTGAAGAGCACAGTGCTAACTATGGCTACACCTTC. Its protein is CSVEEHSANYGYTF.

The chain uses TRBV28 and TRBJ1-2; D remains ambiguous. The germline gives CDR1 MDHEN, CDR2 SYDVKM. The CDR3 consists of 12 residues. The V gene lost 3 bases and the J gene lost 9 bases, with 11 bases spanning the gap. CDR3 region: CASSFVPQSYTF. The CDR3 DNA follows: TGTGCCAGCAGTTTCGTCCCTCAGAGCTACACCTTC.

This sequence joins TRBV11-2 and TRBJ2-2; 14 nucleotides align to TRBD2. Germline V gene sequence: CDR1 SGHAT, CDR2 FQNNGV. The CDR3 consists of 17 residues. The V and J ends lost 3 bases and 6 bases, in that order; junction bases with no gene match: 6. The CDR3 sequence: CASSLPGLAGVAGELFF. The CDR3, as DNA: TGTGCCAGCAGCTTGCCGGGACTAGCGGGAGTAGCCGGGGAGCTGTTTTTT.

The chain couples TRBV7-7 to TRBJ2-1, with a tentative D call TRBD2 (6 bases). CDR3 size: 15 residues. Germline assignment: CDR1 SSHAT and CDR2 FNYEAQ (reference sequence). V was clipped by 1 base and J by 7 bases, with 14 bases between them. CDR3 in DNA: TGTGCCAGCAGCTTAGGTCTACGGGAGTCTAATGAGCAGTTCTTC. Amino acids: CASSLGLRESNEQFF.

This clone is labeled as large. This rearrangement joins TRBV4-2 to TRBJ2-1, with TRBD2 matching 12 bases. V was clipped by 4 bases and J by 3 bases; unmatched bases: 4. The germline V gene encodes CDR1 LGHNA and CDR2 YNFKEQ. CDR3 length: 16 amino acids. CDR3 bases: TGTGCCAGCAGCCTCTCGACTAGCGGGAGCTACAATGAGCAGTTCTTC. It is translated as CASSLSTSGSYNEQFF.

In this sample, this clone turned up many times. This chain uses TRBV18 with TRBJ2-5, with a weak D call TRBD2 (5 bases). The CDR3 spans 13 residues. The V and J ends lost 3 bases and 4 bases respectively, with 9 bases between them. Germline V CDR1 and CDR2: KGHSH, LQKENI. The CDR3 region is CASSPQSGETQYF. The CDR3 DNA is TGTGCCAGCTCACCCCAGAGCGGAGAGACCCAGTACTTC.

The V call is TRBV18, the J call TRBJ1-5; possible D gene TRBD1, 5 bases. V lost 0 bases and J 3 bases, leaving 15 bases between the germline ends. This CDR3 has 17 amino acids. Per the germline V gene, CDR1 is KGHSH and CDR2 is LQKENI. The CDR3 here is CASSPPWSQGFNQPQHF. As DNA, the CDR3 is TGTGCCAGCTCACCACCGTGGTCGCAGGGCTTCAATCAGCCCCAGCATTTT. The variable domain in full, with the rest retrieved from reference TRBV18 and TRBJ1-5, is NAGVMQNPRHLVRRRGQEARLRCSPMKGHSHVYWYRQLPEEGLKFMVYLQKENIIDESGMPKERFSAEFPKEGPSILRIQQVVRGDSAAYFCASSPPWSQGFNQPQHFGDGTRLSIL.

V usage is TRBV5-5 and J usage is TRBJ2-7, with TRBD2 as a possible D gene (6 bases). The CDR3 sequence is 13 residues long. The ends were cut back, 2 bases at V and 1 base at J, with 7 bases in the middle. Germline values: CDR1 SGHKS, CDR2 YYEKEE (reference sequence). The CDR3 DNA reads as TGTGCCAGCAGCTTTGGGGGGTCCTACGAGCAGTACTTC. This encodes CASSFGGSYEQYF. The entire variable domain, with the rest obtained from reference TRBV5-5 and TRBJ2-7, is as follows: DAGVTQSPTHLIKTRGQQVTLRCSPISGHKSVSWYQQVLGQGPQFIFQYYEKEERGRGNFPDRFSARQFPNYSSELNVNALLLGDSALYLCASSFGGSYEQYFGPGTRLTVT.

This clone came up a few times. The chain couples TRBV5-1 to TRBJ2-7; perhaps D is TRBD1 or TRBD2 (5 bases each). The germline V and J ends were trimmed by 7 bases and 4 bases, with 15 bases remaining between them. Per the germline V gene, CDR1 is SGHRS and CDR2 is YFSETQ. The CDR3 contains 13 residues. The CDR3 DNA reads TGCGCCAGCTCTGAGGGACCGGGGTACGAGCAGTACTTC. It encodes CASSEGPGYEQYF.

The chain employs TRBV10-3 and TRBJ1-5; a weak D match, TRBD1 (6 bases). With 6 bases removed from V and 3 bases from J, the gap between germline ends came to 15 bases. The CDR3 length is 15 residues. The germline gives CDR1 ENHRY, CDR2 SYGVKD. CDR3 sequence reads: CAISPRGPDNQPQHF. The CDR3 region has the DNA TGTGCCATCAGCCCCAGGGGCCCTGACAATCAGCCCCAGCATTTT.

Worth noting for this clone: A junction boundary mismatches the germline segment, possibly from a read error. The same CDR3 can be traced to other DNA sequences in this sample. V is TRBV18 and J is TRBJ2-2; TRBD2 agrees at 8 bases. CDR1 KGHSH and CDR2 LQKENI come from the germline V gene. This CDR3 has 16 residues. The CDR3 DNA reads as TGCGCCAGCTCACCTTCCAGCGGGAGAGGCACCGGGGAGCTGTTTTTT. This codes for CASSPSSGRGTGELFF.

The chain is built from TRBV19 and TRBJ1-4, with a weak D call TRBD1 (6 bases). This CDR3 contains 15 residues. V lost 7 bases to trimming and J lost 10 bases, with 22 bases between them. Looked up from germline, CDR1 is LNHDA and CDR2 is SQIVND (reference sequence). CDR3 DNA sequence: TGTGCCAGTACCCCTTTTCTGGACAGCTCCGCAAAACTGTTTTTT. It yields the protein CASTPFLDSSAKLFF.

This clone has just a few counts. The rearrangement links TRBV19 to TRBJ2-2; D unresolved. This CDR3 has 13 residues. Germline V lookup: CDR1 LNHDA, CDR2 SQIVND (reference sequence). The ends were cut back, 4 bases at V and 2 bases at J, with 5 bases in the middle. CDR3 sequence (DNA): TGTGCCAGTAGTACCTACAACACCGGGGAGCTGTTTTTT. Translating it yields CASSTYNTGELFF.

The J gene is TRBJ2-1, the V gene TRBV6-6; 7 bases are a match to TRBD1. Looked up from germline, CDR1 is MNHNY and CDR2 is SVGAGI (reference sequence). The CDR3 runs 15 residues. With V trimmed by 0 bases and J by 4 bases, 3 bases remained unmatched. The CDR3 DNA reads TGTGCCAGCAGTTACTCCTCGGACAGGTACAATGAGCAGTTCTTC. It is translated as CASSYSSDRYNEQFF.

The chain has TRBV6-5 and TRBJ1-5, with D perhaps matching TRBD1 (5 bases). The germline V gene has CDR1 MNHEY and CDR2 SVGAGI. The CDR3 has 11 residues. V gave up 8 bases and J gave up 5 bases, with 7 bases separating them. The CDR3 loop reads CASGGDQPQHF. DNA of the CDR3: TGTGCCAGCGGGGGAGATCAGCCCCAGCATTTT.

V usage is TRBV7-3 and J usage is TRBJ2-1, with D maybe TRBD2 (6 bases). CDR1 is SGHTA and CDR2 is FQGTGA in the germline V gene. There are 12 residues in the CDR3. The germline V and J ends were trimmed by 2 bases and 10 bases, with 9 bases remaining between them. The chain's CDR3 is CASSLDSGEQFF. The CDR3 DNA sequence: TGTGCCAGCAGCTTAGACAGCGGGGAGCAGTTCTTC.

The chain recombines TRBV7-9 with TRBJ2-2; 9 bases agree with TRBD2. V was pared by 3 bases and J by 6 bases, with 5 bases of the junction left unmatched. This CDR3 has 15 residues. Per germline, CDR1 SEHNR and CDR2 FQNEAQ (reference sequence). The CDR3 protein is CASSFLAGGAGELFF. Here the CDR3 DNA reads TGTGCCAGCAGCTTTCTCGCGGGAGGGGCCGGGGAGCTGTTTTTT.

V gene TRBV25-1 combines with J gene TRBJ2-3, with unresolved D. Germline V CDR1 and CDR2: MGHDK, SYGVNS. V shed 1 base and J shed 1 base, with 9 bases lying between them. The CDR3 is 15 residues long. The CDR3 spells CASSELGIGTDTQYF. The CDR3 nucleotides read TGTGCCAGCAGTGAATTGGGTATAGGCACAGATACGCAGTATTTT.

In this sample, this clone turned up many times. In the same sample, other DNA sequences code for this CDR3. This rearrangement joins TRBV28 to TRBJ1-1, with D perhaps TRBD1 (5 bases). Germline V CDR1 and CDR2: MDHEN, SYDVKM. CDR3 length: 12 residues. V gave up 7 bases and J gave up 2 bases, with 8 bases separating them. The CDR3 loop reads CASKGPNTEAFF. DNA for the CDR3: TGTGCCAGCAAGGGGCCCAACACTGAAGCTTTCTTT.

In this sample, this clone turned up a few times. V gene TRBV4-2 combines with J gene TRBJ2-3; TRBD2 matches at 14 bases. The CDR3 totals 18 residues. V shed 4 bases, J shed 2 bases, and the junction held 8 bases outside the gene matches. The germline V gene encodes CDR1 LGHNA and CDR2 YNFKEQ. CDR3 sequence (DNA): TGTGCCAGCAGCCTCTTCGGGACTAGCGGGAGATCCACAGATACGCAGTATTTT. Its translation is CASSLFGTSGRSTDTQYF.

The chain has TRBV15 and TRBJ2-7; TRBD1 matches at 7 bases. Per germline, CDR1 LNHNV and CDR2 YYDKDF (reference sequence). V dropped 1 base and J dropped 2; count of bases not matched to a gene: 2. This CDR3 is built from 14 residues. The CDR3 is CATSRGQGTYEQYF. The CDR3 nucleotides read TGTGCCACCAGCAGAGGACAGGGAACCTACGAGCAGTACTTC.